This TCR beta chain was profiled in a study of cytomegalovirus exposure and HLA in healthy donors (dated by TCRdb to 2016 to 2017). Describing the broader study: According to an earlier analysis of 587 of the donors, about 190 million T cells yielded roughly 110 million unique TCR beta sequences and roughly 280 Gb of sequence data. Approximately 300 gigabases of sequencing data and around 80 million unique TCR sequences made up an early release that covered about 640 HLA-typed donors. Of the 300 to 450 genotyped donors, approximately 82% fell in the genetic ancestry cluster associated with self-reported Caucasian donors. The study aimed to test whether signatures of past pathogen exposure could be identified by cataloging public T cell receptors. The study used immunosequencing to profile the T cell repertoires of approximately 650 subjects and linked those repertoires to cytomegalovirus serostatus. Besides the first cohort of approximately 670 subjects, a separate validation cohort made up of roughly 120 different subjects was used. To predict cytomegalovirus infection status, the study brought together high-throughput TCR immunosequencing, statistical association of individual TCRs with disease status, and machine learning. To study patterns of TCR occurrence, a later analysis re-analyzed previously published TCR beta repertoires from 700 or so donors and added high-resolution HLA genotyping. The later analysis used no new phenotypic data to find candidate immune exposures, relying instead on TCR beta sequences and their occurrence across donors. In an earlier analysis of several hundred of the donors, high-throughput TCR beta sequencing was used to judge whether each TCR beta V gene segment behaved as functional or pseudogenic. Alongside the repertoire data, information on donor age, sex, ethnicity and CMV serostatus was compiled. A later genetic analysis used genome-wide SNP genotypes for about 55% of the 666 donors, treating that subset as a discovery cohort. All discovery cohort repertoires had been generated using a single sequencing platform. Class I and class II HLA loci were covered by the typing at four-digit resolution. Typing coverage varied by locus: about 629-640 donors for A, B, C, DRB1 and DQB1; roughly 510 for DQA1; around 570 for DPA1; roughly 450 for DPB1. Roughly 5 DR-DQ haplotypes were treated as single units for association and clustering because of strong linkage in the cohort. Among approximately 370 genotyped donors of the cohort, an average of roughly 230,000 unique TCR beta nucleotide sequences was sequenced per donor, of which about 18% were non-productive. Summary of the overall study and its limitations: An earlier analysis of roughly 570 of the donors showed that most TCR beta V segments appeared in productive rearrangements either about 87% or about 30% of the time, which broadly matched IMGT annotations. In a later genetic analysis, a missense DCLRE1C variant was associated with V-gene and J-gene trimming of TCR beta chains, and the association was replicated in an independent cohort. Three of the identified cytomegalovirus-associated TCR beta chains were confirmed in vitro to be specific for cytomegalovirus antigens. Some IMGT-functional V segments, including TRBV6-2 and TRBV6-3, could not be told apart with the 87-base-pair reads, so those segments were excluded. HLA typing was unavailable for some donors at each locus, so association tests used only the typed subset. Most CMV-associated TCR beta chains appeared to be HLA-restricted in a later analysis, and the HLA associations seemed to be driven largely by CMV exposure. A group of highly shared sequence variants was considered likely to be a technical artifact of the sequencing pipeline. The presence/absence analyses assumed that sequencing depth was roughly uniform across donors, and that assumption may not be true. CMV serostatus was the only immune exposure information available for the cohort. The cohort was sequenced for TCR beta chains only, and without alpha or paired-chain data the features that could be detected were limited. The study gave a list of 150 to 200 TCR beta chains associated with cytomegalovirus. In a later analysis, the rate of TCR association differed among HLA loci, with DRB1 alleles having the most associated TCRs and HLA-C alleles having the fewest. A later analysis associated some 17,000 TCR beta sequences with specific HLA alleles at a false discovery rate of 0.05. Correlated functional status among segregating V segments might be attributable to linkage disequilibrium, but an unknown experimental factor could not be ruled out. Because counts were too low, more than 15 rarely observed V segments, including chromosome 9 orphons, were excluded from the earlier analysis of under 650 of the donors. While some public TCRs were present in many individuals, most TCR sequences turned up only very rarely across donors. A further reported finding was that TCR beta sequences accurately predicted the HLA-A and HLA-B alleles for most subjects in the first cohort. Compared with equally common non-associated chains, HLA-associated TCR beta chains in a later analysis were more clonally expanded and had lower generation probabilities. The classifier was reported to diagnose cytomegalovirus status with high specificity and sensitivity in both the original cohort and the validation cohort. According to a later genetic analysis, donors in an Asian-associated ancestry cluster had fewer N-insertions in productive TCRs than the approximately 700-donor mean. In a later analysis, several top co-occurrence clusters were reported to appear linked to parvovirus B19, influenza, CMV and Epstein-Barr virus. According to the authors, the approach could potentially be generalized to other disease states and immunological phenotypes. When HLA alleles, especially DR and DQ, strongly co-occurred, attributing TCR associations to individual alleles was difficult.

The library was built by means of the immunoSEQ multiplex PCR assay. The multiplex PCR relied on a mix of 60 forward primers for TCR Vbeta segments and 13 reverse primers for TCR Jbeta segments. The CDR3 region of rearranged TCR beta genes was amplified from genomic DNA by a multiplex PCR assay. On the Illumina HiSeq System, the amplified TCR beta libraries were sequenced as 87-base-pair reads. As for how the authors treated the data: In a later analysis, approximately 74 million unique TCR beta chains were counted across the approximately 670 repertoires, and around 11 million of these chains were shared by at least two donors. Raw reads were error-corrected and collapsed into unique sequences by a nearest-neighbor algorithm in which closely related sequences were merged to remove PCR and sequencing errors. CDR3 sequences were aligned to IMGT reference sequences to assign V, D and J gene segments. For a sequence to be retained, at least a six-nucleotide match to both a V gene segment and a J gene segment was required. A rearrangement counted as productive if the CDR3 had no stop codons and remained in frame with V and J, and every other rearrangement counted as non-productive. CDR3 was defined by IMGT convention, running from the second conserved V-encoded cysteine to the conserved J-encoded phenylalanine. Sequences without an unambiguous match to a single V gene segment were excluded from the earlier analysis of 587 of the donors. In an earlier analysis of a few hundred of the donors, V segments were called functional above 56.7% productive rearrangements and were called segregating when the between-donor standard deviation exceeded 5%. A statistical classification framework was developed to diagnose cytomegalovirus status using the catalog of TCR beta chain sequences. V and J gene assignment, in a later analysis, came from comparing TCR nucleotide sequences with IMGT/GENE-DB human TR gene sequences. The TCRdist pipeline was used in a later analysis to assign CDR3 sequences and most-parsimonious VDJ recombination scenarios. In a later analysis, every TCR beta chain was defined by the combination of its CDR3 amino acid sequence and its V-gene family, and reads without a unique V-gene family were dropped. To address suspected cross-contamination and a sequencing artifact, a later analysis removed several hundred highly shared, low-generation-probability nucleotide sequences. For each public chain, a later analysis derived a clonal expansion index from normalized ranks of inferred template counts within each repertoire. In a later analysis, generation probabilities were computed using a VDJ recombination model fitted to out-of-frame rearrangements, and the results were checked against IGoR. In a later analysis, TCR-TCR, TCR-HLA and TCR-CMV co-occurrence was scored with hypergeometric tests, and a repertoire-size bias correction was applied to TCR pairs. In a later analysis, false discovery rates were estimated by permuting HLA or CMV assignments 20 times. A later analysis grouped co-occurring TCRs with DBSCAN, adding TCRdist sequence similarity when clustering within HLA-allele-positive subsets. Repertoires with fewer than 30,000 or more than 120,000 public chains were left out of co-occurrence clustering, as were about five repertoires with anomalous nucleotide sharing. TCRdb mirrors the immuneACCESS table, restricted to in-frame sequences. Some clones are absent from its copies; in checked studies, under half trace to an unresolved V gene, and the reason for the others is unknown. V, J and clone size are those of that table, while D and trimming were read from the DNA. This sample has around 130,000 clones in its table, and more than 60% of those were observed once. The ten largest clones capture less than 2% of the sample.

CDR1 and CDR2, per the germline V gene (reference sequence), are MNHNY and SVGAGI. There are 15 amino acids in the CDR3, from cysteine to phenylalanine inclusive. Solely the CDR3 DNA is kept, with 45 bases framed from the first base. Trimming removed 5 bases from V and 3 bases from J, leaving 17 bases between the germline ends. With regard to this clone: The antigen it binds to is not known. Base quality data are lacking; no much larger clone is found one base away.

The cohort consisted of 650 to 700 healthy bone marrow donors. At the time of sampling, all cohort members were nominally healthy, though unrecorded immune exposures were likely present. The donor tested CMV seronegative, placing the donor among the roughly 340 seronegative members of the cohort. Every donor gave a peripheral blood sample, and the peripheral blood mononuclear cells from that sample were used for TCR beta sequencing. Genomic DNA was extracted from the blood cell samples with the Qiagen DNeasy Blood Extraction Kit. Recombination linked TRBV6-6 to TRBJ2-7; TRBD1 could be the D gene, as 6 bases match. Sequenced material: PBMCs. The receptor's source is a man between 18 and 29 years old in good health and CMV-seronegative. CDR3 loop: CASSPQGTSHYEQYF. In nucleotides, the sequence is TGTGCCAGCAGTCCCCAGGGGACATCTCACTACGAGCAGTACTTC.